Each of the 25 T cell receptor beta chains below was sequenced from the same sample in a study of monozygotic twins with inflammatory bowel disease. Following a re-call of the 5' RACE reads, TCRdb has one entry per CDR3 protein and lacks DNA. Seen in this sample are more than 95,000 distinct CDR3 sequences; the ten most common clones hold under 2.5%. Sequencing input: blood. Every receptor here comes from a human donor with ulcerative colitis or Crohn's disease, or a healthy co-twin of an affected twin (not recorded which).

The V and J genes are TRBV7-9 and TRBJ2-5; TCRdb outputs TRBD1, but without DNA this stays unchecked. CDR3 length equals 16 residues. Per germline, CDR1 SEHNR and CDR2 FQNEAQ (reference sequence). CDR3: CASSHGGGTGGETQYF.

The V and J genes are TRBV9 and TRBJ1-2; with no DNA, the TCRdb D assignment of TRBD1 cannot be verified. This CDR3 has 14 amino acids. Germline V gives CDR1 SGDLS, CDR2 YYNGEE. The CDR3 loop is CASSVEGQSYGYTF.

V gene TRBV28 combines with J gene TRBJ2-4; TCRdb's D call of TRBD1 is untestable without DNA. Per germline, CDR1 MDHEN and CDR2 SYDVKM. The CDR3 contains 16 residues. This CDR3 reads CASSKGVTPAKNIQYF. Variable domain in full (rest from reference TRBV28 and TRBJ2-4): DVKVTQSSRYLVKRTGEKVFLECVQDMDHENMFWYRQDPGLGLRLIYFSYDVKMKEKGDIPEGYSVSREKKERFSLILESASTNQTSMYLCASSKGVTPAKNIQYFGAGTRLSVL.

The rearrangement links TRBV18 to TRBJ1-4; there is no DNA to check the TCRdb D call of TRBD1. From germline, CDR1 is KGHSH and CDR2 LQKENI. The CDR3 spans 15 residues. The CDR3 protein is CASSPETGGGEKLFF.

The rearrangement joins TRBV24-1 to TRBJ2-7; TCRdb lists TRBD1, though no DNA is available to test this call. The CDR3 is 13 residues long. In germline, CDR1 is KGHDR, CDR2 SFDVKD. CDR3 amino acids: CATSDSPTSEQYF.

The V gene is TRBV20-1, the J gene TRBJ1-6; the TRBD1 assignment by TCRdb is unverifiable without DNA. CDR1 is DFQATT, CDR2 SNEGSKA, per germline (reference sequence). The CDR3 consists of 14 residues. CDR3 amino acids: CSARDRTGYSPLHF.

V is TRBV20-1 and J is TRBJ2-3; checking the TCRdb D call of TRBD2 is not possible without DNA. CDR3 length: 15 amino acids. CDR1 is DFQATT, CDR2 SNEGSKA, per germline (reference sequence). The CDR3 loop reads CSARDWRGGTDTQYF.

The gene calls are TRBV7-2 and TRBJ2-5. This CDR3 region has 14 residues. Per the germline V gene, CDR1 is SGHTA and CDR2 is FQGNSA. CDR3 residues: CASSLVAVQETQYF.

The V gene is TRBV6-1, the J gene TRBJ2-5; the TRBD1 assignment by TCRdb is unverifiable without DNA. CDR3 length: 15 amino acids. Germline loops: CDR1 MNHNS, CDR2 SASEGT. The CDR3 loop is CASSEQQGRRETQYF.

The rearrangement joins TRBV14 to TRBJ2-7. From germline, CDR1 is SGHDN and CDR2 FVKESK. The CDR3 loop spans 12 amino acids. CDR3 loop: CASSLTWGEQYF.

This sequence joins TRBV7-2 and TRBJ2-3. The CDR3 contains 12 residues. Germline CDR1 SGHTA, CDR2 FQGNSA. CDR3 in amino acids: CASSYAEVSQYF. Based on the CDR3 plus reference TRBV7-2 and TRBJ2-3, the full variable domain is GAGVSQSPSNKVTEKGKDVELRCDPISGHTALYWYRQSLGQGLEFLIYFQGNSAPDKSGLPSDRFSAERTGGSVSTLTIQRTQQEDSAVYLCASSYAEVSQYFGPGTRLTVL.

This chain links TRBV15 with TRBJ2-3; without DNA, the TCRdb call of TRBD1 cannot be checked. The CDR3 sequence is 19 residues long. Germline loops: CDR1 LNHNV, CDR2 YYDKDF (reference sequence). The CDR3 sequence is CATSRDKGTRDGRLDTQYF.

This sequence joins TRBV6-1 and TRBJ2-1; TCRdb's D gene call, TRBD2, goes unchecked for lack of DNA. Looked up from germline, CDR1 is MNHNS and CDR2 is SASEGT. The CDR3 loop spans 14 amino acids. CDR3 sequence reads: CASSRLAEYNEQFF.

The chain recombines TRBV7-2 with TRBJ2-1; lacking DNA, the TRBD1 call made by TCRdb goes unchecked. Germline lookup yields CDR1 SGHTA and CDR2 FQGNSA. The CDR3 is made up of 17 amino acids. The CDR3 spells CASSTDGTGGSYNEQFF.

The V call is TRBV11-2, the J call TRBJ2-1; TCRdb gives TRBD1 as the D gene, but with no DNA this cannot be confirmed. Germline CDR1 is SGHAT and CDR2 is FQNNGV. The CDR3 totals 14 residues. This chain's CDR3 is CASSLEGQYNEQFF.

V gene TRBV6-5 combines with J gene TRBJ1-5. This CDR3 spans 14 amino acids. Germline V gene lookup returns CDR1 MNHEY and CDR2 SVGAGI. CDR3 in amino acids: CASSYGEGVIPQHF.

The CDR3 here is CASSHKNIQYF. The rearrangement links TRBV16 to TRBJ2-4. Per the germline V gene, CDR1 is KGHSY and CDR2 is FQNENV. CDR3 length: 11 residues. Combining the CDR3 with reference TRBV16 and TRBJ2-4 gives the whole variable domain GEEVAQTPKHLVRGEGQKAKLYCAPIKGHSYVFWYQQVLKNEFKFLISFQNENVFDETGMPKERFSAKCLPNSPCSLEIQATKLEDSAVYFCASSHKNIQYFGAGTRLSVL.

The rearrangement uses TRBV12-3 or TRBV12-4 and TRBJ2-5; checking the TCRdb D call of TRBD2 is not possible without DNA. The CDR3 is 16 amino acids. CDR3 loop: CASSPSSGGLQETQYF.

The chain joins TRBV18 to TRBJ1-3; the D call of TRBD1 rests on TCRdb alone, since no DNA is present to check it. CDR3 length: 16 residues. Germline lookup yields CDR1 KGHSH and CDR2 LQKENI. The CDR3 loop reads CASSPLWDRAGNTIYF.

The J gene is TRBJ1-6, the V gene TRBV12-3 or TRBV12-4; the TRBD1 assignment by TCRdb is unverifiable without DNA. CDR3 size: 14 residues. CDR3 in amino acids: CASSLGQGGSPLHF.

V is TRBV16 and J is TRBJ1-2. The germline V gene has CDR1 KGHSY and CDR2 FQNENV. There are 13 residues in the CDR3. The CDR3 sequence: CASSHQMDYGYTF.

CDR3 amino acids: CASSPRLAGNTGELFF. V gene TRBV6-1 combines with J gene TRBJ2-2; the D call of TRBD2 rests on TCRdb alone, since no DNA is present to check it. Looked up from germline, CDR1 is MNHNS and CDR2 is SASEGT. This CDR3 contains 16 residues.

The rearrangement uses TRBV29-1 and TRBJ1-3. This CDR3 has 13 residues. CDR1 is SQVTM, CDR2 ANQGSEA, per germline. CDR3 protein: CSVTLGTGNTIYF.

The genes are TRBV6-2 or TRBV6-3 and TRBJ2-1; TCRdb's D call of TRBD1 is untestable without DNA. From germline, CDR1 is MNHEY and CDR2 SVGEGT. The CDR3 is 12 residues long. This chain's CDR3 is CASTEGRREQFF.

This rearrangement joins TRBV7-2 to TRBJ2-7. CDR1 is SGHTA, CDR2 FQGNSA, per germline. The CDR3 runs 13 residues. CDR3 amino acids: CASSSRSSYEHYF. Drawing the rest from reference TRBV7-2 and TRBJ2-7, the complete variable domain is GAGVSQSPSNKVTEKGKDVELRCDPISGHTALYWYRQSLGQGLEFLIYFQGNSAPDKSGLPSDRFSAERTGGSVSTLTIQRTQQEDSAVYLCASSSRSSYEHYFGPGTRLTVT.